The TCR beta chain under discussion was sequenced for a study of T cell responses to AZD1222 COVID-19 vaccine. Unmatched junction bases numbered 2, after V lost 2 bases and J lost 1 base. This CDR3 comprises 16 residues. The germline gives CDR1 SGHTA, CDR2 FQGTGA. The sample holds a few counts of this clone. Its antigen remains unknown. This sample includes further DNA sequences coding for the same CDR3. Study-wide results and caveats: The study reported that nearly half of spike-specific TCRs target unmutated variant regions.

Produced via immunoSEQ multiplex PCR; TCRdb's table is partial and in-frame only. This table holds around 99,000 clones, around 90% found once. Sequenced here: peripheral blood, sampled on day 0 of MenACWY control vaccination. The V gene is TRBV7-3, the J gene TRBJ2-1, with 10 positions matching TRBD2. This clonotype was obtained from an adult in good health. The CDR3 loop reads CASSLSSGGSYNEQFF. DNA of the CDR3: TGTGCCAGCAGCTTATCTAGCGGGGGTTCCTACAATGAGCAGTTCTTC.